One sample yielded the 6 T cell receptor beta chains listed below, sequenced in a study of CD8 T cells in ankylosing spondylitis listed by TCRdb under 2017. Receptor libraries were prepared by 5' RACE. The instrument was an Illumina HiSeq 2500. TCRdb reworked the public reads: Q25 trimming with fastp, MiXCR clone assembly, productive beta chains retained. Duplicate CDR3 protein sequences are folded into a single record with the most common DNA and genes. The sample table lists roughly 140,000 distinct CDR3 sequences, roughly 44% of them with a count of one. Around 15% of the sample is in the top ten clones. Specimen: synovial fluid, either unsorted or a sorted T cell fraction (not recorded which). Receptors were obtained from a male donor with ankylosing spondylitis.

This clonotype was counted a few times. The chain recombines TRBV5-1 with TRBJ2-7; D not certain. Germline V gene lookup returns CDR1 SGHRS and CDR2 YFSETQ. The CDR3 spans 12 residues. Between the trimmed V and J ends, which lost 0 bases and 5 bases, there was a span of 6 bases. CDR3 sequence reads: CASSLGPNEQYF. CDR3 nucleotides: TGCGCCAGCAGCTTGGGCCCGAACGAGCAGTACTTC.

The chain joins TRBV6-5 to TRBJ1-2, with D perhaps matching TRBD1 (6 bases). Trimming shortened V by 2 bases and J by 2 bases, and 12 bases separated the two germline ends. CDR1 MNHEY and CDR2 SVGAGI come from the germline V gene. The CDR3 sequence is 15 residues long. CDR3 loop: CASSYGWGANYGYTF. The CDR3 DNA sequence: TGTGCCAGCAGTTACGGGTGGGGGGCAAACTATGGCTACACCTTC.

In its sample, this clonotype was seen a few times. V gene TRBV28 combines with J gene TRBJ2-1; D ambiguous. The CDR3 has 12 residues. With 5 bases removed from V and 4 bases from J, the gap between germline ends came to 6 bases. In germline, CDR1 is MDHEN, CDR2 SYDVKM. The CDR3 here is CASSPLYNEQFF. The CDR3 nucleotides are TGTGCCAGCAGTCCCCTATACAATGAGCAGTTCTTC.

In this sample, this clonotype turned up a few times. The rearrangement joins TRBV5-6 to TRBJ2-4; D not resolved. CDR1 is SGHDT and CDR2 is YYEEEE in the germline V gene. This CDR3 is built from 17 residues. The germline V and J ends were trimmed by 2 bases and 5 bases, with 20 bases remaining between them. The DNA for the CDR3 is TGTGCCAGCAGCTTTGGGTTGGCAGCCTATCGGGAAAACATTCAGTACTTC. Protein sequence: CASSFGLAAYRENIQYF.

DNA of the CDR3: TGTGCCATCAGGACTATCCGGGATGAGCAGTTCTTC. It translates to CAIRTIRDEQFF. V and J are TRBV10-3 and TRBJ2-1; possible D gene TRBD2, 5 bases. Germline V CDR1 and CDR2: ENHRY, SYGVKD. The CDR3 totals 12 residues. The ends were cut back, 6 bases at V and 8 bases at J, with 11 bases in the middle.

The chain uses TRBV19 and TRBJ1-1; 8 bases agree with TRBD1. Germline CDR1 reads LNHDA; CDR2 reads SQIVND (reference sequence). The CDR3 has 14 amino acids. J lost 5 bases, V lost 5 bases, and 7 bases had no gene match. This CDR3 reads CASSYGQGLTEAFF. DNA of the CDR3: TGTGCCAGTAGTTATGGACAGGGTCTGACTGAAGCTTTCTTT.